This entry is about one TCR beta chain. The antigen is unknown. The source of the sample is a study of T cells in Graves' hyperthyroidism and ophthalmopathy. Deletions cut 5 bases from V and 6 bases from J, with 19 bases between. The CDR3 is 15 amino acids. In germline, CDR1 is SGHTA, CDR2 FQGNSA. It was RNA transcripts that yielded the amplified TCR beta CDR3 regions. TCR CDR3 underwent first-round RT-PCR with the HTBI primer set. Via MiXCR, TCRdb re-called the multiplex PCR reads, giving one row per CDR3 protein. The sample includes around 760,000 distinct CDR3 sequences, over 35% of them seen just once. Study results and limitations: Blood also showed most of the thyroid clonotypes that were expanded above 0.001.

The sequence was collected from a woman between 40 and 55 years old with Graves' hyperthyroidism. The specimen was blood. This chain connects TRBV7-2 to TRBJ1-1, with a tentative D call TRBD1 (5 bases). CDR3 protein: CASSPRTGGLPEAFF. The CDR3 region has the DNA TGTGCCAGCAGCCCACGTACGGGGGGATTGCCTGAAGCTTTCTTT.